This is a list of T cell receptor beta chains from one sample in a study of T cell responses to AZD1222 COVID-19 vaccine. TCRdb keeps only in-frame clones here, not all; method: immunoSEQ multiplex PCR. The sample yields some 200,000 clones, over 85% seen once. This specimen was peripheral blood, taken on day 0 of AZD1222 vaccination. The origin of the receptors is an adult in good health. Both conserved end residues are part of each CDR3. A D gene is named only where the DNA matches it firmly. Size is omitted from some rows. Given values are once, few, many or a class for expanded clones.

>once|TRBV2|-|TRBJ1-1
TGTGCCAGCAGAAGGGTGGCCGACACTGAAGCTTTCTTT
CASRRVADTEAFF
>few|TRBV4-1|-|TRBJ2-3
TGCGCCAGCAGCCAAGCGGGCCAGCGCACAGATACGCAGTATTTT
CASSQAGQRTDTQYF
>-|TRBV3-1/TRBV3-2|TRBD1|TRBJ2-5
TGTGCCAGCAGCCAAGTACAGGGGGGTGGGGAGACCCAGTACTTC
CASSQVQGGGETQYF
>-|TRBV28|-|TRBJ1-4
TGTGCCAGCAGAAGGTCATACAATGAAAAACTGTTTTTT
CASRRSYNEKLFF
>-|TRBV4-1|-|TRBJ1-1
TGCGCCAGCAGCCAACCTAACGGGGGGGTAAGGACTGAAGCTTTCTTT
CASSQPNGGVRTEAFF
>-|TRBV6-5|-|TRBJ1-5
TGTGCCAGCAGTACGGACCCCAATCAGCCCCAGCATTTT
CASSTDPNQPQHF
>-|TRBV5-1|TRBD2|TRBJ2-1
TGCGCCAGCAGCTCGACTAGCGGGGGGGCGAATGAGCAGTTCTTC
CASSSTSGGANEQFF
>-|TRBV4-1|-|TRBJ1-3
TGCGCCAGCAGCCGCCCTACAGGGTCTCCTGGAAACACCATATATTTT
CASSRPTGSPGNTIYF
>-|TRBV12-5|-|TRBJ1-1
TGTGCTAGTGGTCTACTAGGGACACAGAACACTGAAGCTTTCTTT
CASGLLGTQNTEAFF
>once|TRBV3-1/TRBV3-2|-|TRBJ1-6
TGTGCCAGCAGCCTCGGGACGGTGTACTATAATTCACCCCTCCACTTT
CASSLGTVYYNSPLHF
>-|TRBV5-1|TRBD2|TRBJ2-4
TGCGCCAGCAGAGGAGTGAGTAGCGGGAGGGAAAACATTCAGTACTTC
CASRGVSSGRENIQYF
>-|TRBV6-5|-|TRBJ2-5
TGTGCCAGCACAGGTATCAGGAGTGTCCAGTACTTC
CASTGIRSVQYF
>-|TRBV6-5|-|TRBJ1-5
TGTGCCAGCAGTTCCCGACAGGCGAGCAATCAGCCCCAGCATTTT
CASSSRQASNQPQHF
>-|TRBV7-9|-|TRBJ1-2
TGTGCCAGCAGCTTACCCCTGCGGACAGAGAACTATGGCTACACCTTC
CASSLPLRTENYGYTF
>-|TRBV30|TRBD1|TRBJ1-1
TGTGCCTGGAGTCCACAGGGGATTGAAGCTTTCTTT
CAWSPQGIEAFF
>-|TRBV3-1/TRBV3-2|TRBD2|TRBJ2-5
TGTGCCAGCAGCCACTTACCCGGAGCAGCGGGGGGGAAGACCCAGTACTTC
CASSHLPGAAGGKTQYF
>-|TRBV3-1/TRBV3-2|-|TRBJ1-6
TGTGCCAGCAGCCAAGACGTGGGGGTAGGATCACCCCTCCACTTT
CASSQDVGVGSPLHF
>-|TRBV11-2|TRBD1|TRBJ1-6
TGTGCCAGCAGCTTTATTCAGGGGGGACAGGGTCATTCACCCCTCCACTTT
CASSFIQGGQGHSPLHF
>-|TRBV11-2|-|TRBJ1-6
TGTGCCAGCAGCACCTTGAGGCGGGGCTCCTATAATTCACCCCTCCACTTT
CASSTLRRGSYNSPLHF
>-|TRBV6-5|-|TRBJ1-1
TGTGCCAGCGTCTACAGCTACACTGAAGCTTTCTTT
CASVYSYTEAFF
>-|TRBV12-3/TRBV12-4|-|TRBJ2-3
TGTGCCAGCAGTTTACGGACAGATACGCAGTATTTT
CASSLRTDTQYF
>-|TRBV3-1/TRBV3-2|-|TRBJ2-1
TGTGCCAGCAGCCAAGATTGGGCGCGGGATAGCTCCTACAATGAGCAGTTCTTC
CASSQDWARDSSYNEQFF
>-|TRBV18|-|TRBJ2-3
TGTGCCAGCTCCCCGAGCACAGATACGCAGTATTTT
CASSPSTDTQYF
>once|TRBV30|-|TRBJ1-5
TGTGCCTGGAGTGTTGTCGGACAAGCCAGGGAGCCCCAGCATTTT
CAWSVVGQAREPQHF
>-|TRBV5-1|-|TRBJ2-7
TGCGCCAGCAGGTGGACAGCCCAGCCCTACGAGCAGTACTTC
CASRWTAQPYEQYF
>-|TRBV5-1|-|TRBJ1-4
TGCGCCAGCAGCTACGACAAATTCAGGGGTAATGAAAAACTGTTTTTT
CASSYDKFRGNEKLFF
>-|TRBV4-1|-|TRBJ2-7
TGCGCCAGCAGCCAAGGTGAGGACTCCTCAAGGCCCTACGAGCAGTACTTC
CASSQGEDSSRPYEQYF
>-|TRBV19|-|TRBJ1-3
TGTGCCAGTAGTATAGTAACGGGGGTCACTGGAAACACCATATATTTT
CASSIVTGVTGNTIYF
>-|TRBV15|-|TRBJ1-1
TGTGCCACCAGCAGAGATACGGTGAACACTGAAGCTTTCTTT
CATSRDTVNTEAFF
>once|TRBV11-3|-|TRBJ1-5
TGTGCCAGCAGCTTCCGTGGGACTCCTGTTGGTCAGCCCCAGCATTTT
CASSFRGTPVGQPQHF
>-|TRBV6-1|-|TRBJ1-5
TGTGCCAGCAGTGAAGCGTGGGGGGAGCGAAATCAGCCCCAGCATTTT
CASSEAWGERNQPQHF
>-|TRBV11-2|TRBD2|TRBJ2-5
TGTGCCAGCAGCTCCTGGGGGGGGGAAGAAGAGACCCAGTACTTC
CASSSWGGEEETQYF
>-|TRBV15|-|TRBJ1-5
TGTGCCACCGGAGGCCATAGCAATCAGCCCCAGCATTTT
CATGGHSNQPQHF
>-|TRBV6-5|-|TRBJ1-2
TGTGTCCTGGCGCATGAGAATGGCTACACCTTC
CVLAHENGYTF
>-|TRBV6-5|TRBD1|TRBJ1-2
TGTGCCAGCAGTTACTCGAACAGGGGATACTATGGCTACACCTTC
CASSYSNRGYYGYTF
>-|TRBV19|-|TRBJ2-7
TGTGCCAGTAGTATATCCCACAGGTCGAACTACGAGCAGTACTTC
CASSISHRSNYEQYF
>-|TRBV10-3|-|TRBJ1-1
TGTGCCACCTCTGCCGGGAACACTGAAGCTTTCTTT
CATSAGNTEAFF
>-|TRBV10-2|TRBD1|TRBJ1-3
TGCGCCAGCACTCAATCCATGGACAGGATCTACGGAAACACCATATATTTT
CASTQSMDRIYGNTIYF
>-|TRBV6-5|-|TRBJ1-1
TGTGCCAGCAGTTACTCGCACGGAGACACTGAAGCTTTCTTT
CASSYSHGDTEAFF
>medium-sized|TRBV19|-|TRBJ1-4
TGTGCCAGTAGTATAGTAGGCCGGGAAAAACTGTTTTTT
CASSIVGREKLFF
>-|TRBV3-1/TRBV3-2|-|TRBJ2-1
TGTGCCAGCAGCCGGGGCTGGATCAATGAGCAGTTCTTC
CASSRGWINEQFF
>-|TRBV5-5|-|TRBJ1-6
TGTGCCAGCAGCTTGGGAGGTCCACCCCTCCACTTT
CASSLGGPPLHF
>-|TRBV4-1|-|TRBJ1-1
TGCGCCAGCAGCCAAGATAAGTCGAGGAGGACTGAAGCTTTCTTT
CASSQDKSRRTEAFF
>-|TRBV6-2/TRBV6-3|-|TRBJ1-5
TGTGCCAGCAGTTACTCGACTAGCAATCAGCCCCAGCATTTT
CASSYSTSNQPQHF
>-|TRBV30|-|TRBJ2-5
TGTGCCTGGATGGAAGGAACGCAAGAGACCCAGTACTTC
CAWMEGTQETQYF
>once|TRBV4-1|-|TRBJ1-5
TGCGCCAGCAGCCGGGGGAACAGGGTCGATCAGCCCCAGCATTTT
CASSRGNRVDQPQHF
>-|TRBV18|-|TRBJ2-7
TGTGCCAGCTCACCCGTGACGGCAAGCTCCTACGAGCAGTACTTC
CASSPVTASSYEQYF
>once|TRBV7-2|TRBD2|TRBJ2-1
TGTGCCAGCAGCTTTAGCGGGGGGGACACCTACAATGAGCAGTTCTTC
CASSFSGGDTYNEQFF
>-|TRBV10-1|TRBD1|TRBJ1-2
TGCGCCAGCAGTCTTGGACAGGGGGTCGTAGATTGGCCTTATGGCTACACCTTC
CASSLGQGVVDWPYGYTF
>-|TRBV19|-|TRBJ1-4
TGTGCCAGTAGTATCTCGACAGATGAAAAACTGTTTTTT
CASSISTDEKLFF
>-|TRBV6-5|-|TRBJ2-5
TGTGCCAGCAGTTACGGGATCCTGGGTCAAGAGACCCAGTACTTC
CASSYGILGQETQYF
>-|TRBV6-5|-|TRBJ2-5
TGTGCCAGCACCCCGAGGGGGGGGCGCGAAGAGACCCAGTACTTC
CASTPRGGREETQYF
>-|TRBV18|TRBD2|TRBJ2-1
TGTGCCAGCTCACCCCAGCGGGGGGGCCTGGATGAGCAGTTCTTC
CASSPQRGGLDEQFF
>-|TRBV18|TRBD1|TRBJ1-5
TGTGCCAGCTCACCAAGGGAGGACAGGGGCAATCAGCCCCAGCATTTT
CASSPREDRGNQPQHF
>-|TRBV28|-|TRBJ1-6
TGTGCCAGCAGTTTACCCGGGCTGAGCTCCTATAATTCACCCCTCCACTTT
CASSLPGLSSYNSPLHF
>-|TRBV12-5|-|TRBJ2-2
TGTGCTAGTGGTTTGTCCCTGCAGTGGACCGGGGAGCTGTTTTTT
CASGLSLQWTGELFF
>-|TRBV10-2|-|TRBJ1-6
TGCGCCAGCAGTGAGAACAGTAGCTCTGAAAGACTCCACTTT
CASSENSSSERLHF
>-|TRBV7-9|-|TRBJ1-6
TGTGCCAGCAGCTTGAGGGAGGAATCACCCCTCCACTTT
CASSLREESPLHF
>-|TRBV6-5|TRBD1|TRBJ2-7
TGTGCCAGCAGTTACCGGGACAGGGCTTCCTACGAGCAGTACTTC
CASSYRDRASYEQYF
>-|TRBV5-8|-|TRBJ2-7
TGTGCCAGCAGCCGGGGGCCAAACTACGAGCAGTACTTC
CASSRGPNYEQYF